Listed below are T cell receptor beta chains from one sample, sequenced in a study of blood T cell repertoires in COVID-19. Clones were sequenced by immunoSEQ multiplex PCR, and TCRdb holds only the in-frame ones, with some missing. This repertoire shows 150,000 to 180,000 clones, roughly 88% found once; its top ten account for about 8.9%. Sequenced sample: peripheral blood. These TCRs come from a woman in her fifties or sixties with acute or convalescent COVID-19. Both conserved end residues are part of each CDR3. D genes are given only for firm matches. Size tells how often a clone was seen (once, few, many) or the class of an expanded clone, and some rows leave it out.

J: TRBJ2-7; V: TRBV6-6; size: -; D: TRBD1; length: 15; CDR3: CASSPPGQGPYEQYF; DNA: TGTGCCAGCAGTCCCCCGGGACAGGGTCCCTACGAGCAGTACTTC
J: TRBJ2-3; V: TRBV9; size: -; D: TRBD1; length: 15; CDR3: CASSATGGISDTQYF; DNA: TGTGCCAGCAGCGCGACAGGGGGCATTTCAGATACGCAGTATTTT
J: TRBJ2-2; V: TRBV19; size: -; D: -; length: 15; CDR3: CARPEGTIDTGELFF; DNA: TGTGCCAGACCCGAGGGAACGATTGACACCGGGGAGCTGTTTTTT
J: TRBJ1-1; V: TRBV5-5; size: few; D: -; length: 14; CDR3: CASSLEGRGTEAFF; DNA: TGTGCCAGCAGCTTGGAAGGGCGGGGGACTGAAGCTTTCTTT
J: TRBJ2-7; V: TRBV7-9; size: -; D: TRBD2; length: 18; CDR3: CASSLGLAGGGRSDEQYF; DNA: TGTGCCAGCAGCTTAGGACTAGCGGGAGGTGGCCGGAGCGACGAGCAGTACTTC
J: TRBJ1-2; V: TRBV7-3; size: few; D: -; length: 13; CDR3: CASSEQGEDGYTF; DNA: TGTGCCAGCAGCGAACAGGGTGAGGATGGCTACACCTTC
J: TRBJ2-7; V: TRBV7-6; size: -; D: TRBD1; length: 14; CDR3: CASSLEDRGREQYF; DNA: TGTGCCAGCAGCTTAGAGGACAGGGGGAGAGAGCAGTACTTC
J: TRBJ1-1; V: TRBV6-2/TRBV6-3; size: -; D: -; length: 14; CDR3: CASSYSVGTLPAFF; DNA: TGTGCCAGCAGTTACTCGGTGGGCACCCTCCCGGCTTTCTTT
J: TRBJ1-1; V: TRBV18; size: -; D: TRBD1; length: 12; CDR3: CASSPTGLEAFF; DNA: TGTGCCAGCTCACCGACAGGGTTGGAAGCTTTCTTT
J: TRBJ1-3; V: TRBV6-2/TRBV6-3; size: -; D: -; length: 14; CDR3: CASSYLQGGNTIYF; DNA: TGTGCCAGCAGTTATCTTCAGGGAGGAAACACCATATATTTT